Sequencing of this TCR beta chain was carried out in a study of identical twins. Findings and limits, study-wide: Alpha sequences that were out-of-frame and twin-shared showed an excess of low generation probability. Cross-sectional statistics underpinned the conclusions; the same donors were not followed.

This clonotype has more than one count but fewer than ten. Its matching antigen is unknown. This CDR3 has 13 residues. CDR1 is LNHDA, CDR2 SQIVND, per germline (reference sequence). V was cut by 10 bases and J by 5 bases, with 17 bases left in between. TCRdb itself ran the 5' RACE reads through MiXCR, one entry per CDR3 protein. The sample lists around 530,000 distinct CDR3 sequences; roughly 15% were seen once. These data are also associated with another study on yellow fever vaccine responses in identical twins. Per that paper: Twins' vaccine T cell response reportedly seemed partly convergent, partly personalized.

This TCR derives from a woman younger than 30 in good health. The sample taken for sequencing was CD4+ T cells sorted from blood. The genes are TRBV19 and TRBJ2-5, with D possibly being TRBD1 or TRBD2 (5 bases each). The DNA for the CDR3 is TGTGCCACCCGGGACGGAGGTATTGAGACCCAGTACTTC. Translation gives CATRDGGIETQYF.